The next 6 T cell receptor beta chains were all read from a single sample in a study of blood T cell repertoires in COVID-19. Produced via immunoSEQ multiplex PCR; TCRdb's table is partial and in-frame only. Of 250,000 to 300,000 clones listed, roughly nine tenths are singletons. The sequenced sample was PBMCs or T cells enriched from blood (not recorded which). The origin of the receptors is a human donor in a cohort exposed to, infected with or recovered from COVID-19 (not recorded which). The donor label of this sample is uncertain.

V is TRBV6-5 and J is TRBJ2-3; possibly TRBD2 for D (5 bases). This CDR3 is built from 13 residues. Trimming left V 10 bases short and J 6 bases short, with 17 bases between. CDR1 is MNHEY and CDR2 is SVGAGI in the germline V gene. The CDR3 here is CATQDWLGDTQYF. The CDR3 nucleotides read TGTGCCACCCAGGACTGGCTTGGCGATACGCAGTATTTT.

This chain joins TRBV7-9 and TRBJ1-2; D uncertain. The V gene lost 1 base and the J gene lost 4 bases, with 10 bases spanning the gap. This CDR3 contains 14 residues. In germline, CDR1 is SEHNR, CDR2 FQNEAQ (reference sequence). DNA for the CDR3: TGTGCCAGCAGCTTAGGGGAGCGGAGCTATGGCTACACCTTC. Translation gives CASSLGERSYGYTF.

This clone was seen a handful of times. V is TRBV5-1 and J is TRBJ1-6; D is possibly TRBD1 (6 bases). V lost 0 bases and J lost 3, with 7 bases in between. Germline V gives CDR1 SGHRS, CDR2 YFSETQ. The CDR3 extends over 15 amino acids. The CDR3 nucleotides read TGCGCCAGCAGCTTGGGACAGGACTATAATTCACCCCTCCACTTT. It translates to CASSLGQDYNSPLHF.

The V gene is TRBV4-1, the J gene TRBJ1-1; 7 nucleotides match TRBD1. V was pared by 1 base and J by 1 base, with 0 bases of the junction left unmatched. The CDR3 has 14 amino acids. CDR1 is MGHRA and CDR2 is YSYEKL in the germline V gene. The CDR3 region has the DNA TGCGCCAGCAGCCAAGGACAGGGGAACACTGAAGCTTTCTTT. Protein product: CASSQGQGNTEAFF.

This clone was picked up a small number of times. The chain couples TRBV7-2 to TRBJ1-2, with D unclear. The CDR3 extends over 13 amino acids. Germline loops: CDR1 SGHTA, CDR2 FQGNSA. V was shortened by 5 bases and J by 4 bases, with 11 bases between the two germline ends. The CDR3 DNA reads as TGTGCCAGCAGCGCGGGAAGGTCCTATGGCTACACCTTC. It is translated as CASSAGRSYGYTF.

The chain links TRBV9 to TRBJ2-1; TRBD2 matches 12 bases. The CDR3 is 15 amino acids. J was trimmed by 8 bases and V by 3 bases; bases with no gene match: 6. Per the germline V gene, CDR1 is SGDLS and CDR2 is YYNGEE. The CDR3 coding sequence is TGTGCCAGCAGCGCGCTAGCGGGGGGGCCCGATGAGCAGTTCTTC. Protein: CASSALAGGPDEQFF.